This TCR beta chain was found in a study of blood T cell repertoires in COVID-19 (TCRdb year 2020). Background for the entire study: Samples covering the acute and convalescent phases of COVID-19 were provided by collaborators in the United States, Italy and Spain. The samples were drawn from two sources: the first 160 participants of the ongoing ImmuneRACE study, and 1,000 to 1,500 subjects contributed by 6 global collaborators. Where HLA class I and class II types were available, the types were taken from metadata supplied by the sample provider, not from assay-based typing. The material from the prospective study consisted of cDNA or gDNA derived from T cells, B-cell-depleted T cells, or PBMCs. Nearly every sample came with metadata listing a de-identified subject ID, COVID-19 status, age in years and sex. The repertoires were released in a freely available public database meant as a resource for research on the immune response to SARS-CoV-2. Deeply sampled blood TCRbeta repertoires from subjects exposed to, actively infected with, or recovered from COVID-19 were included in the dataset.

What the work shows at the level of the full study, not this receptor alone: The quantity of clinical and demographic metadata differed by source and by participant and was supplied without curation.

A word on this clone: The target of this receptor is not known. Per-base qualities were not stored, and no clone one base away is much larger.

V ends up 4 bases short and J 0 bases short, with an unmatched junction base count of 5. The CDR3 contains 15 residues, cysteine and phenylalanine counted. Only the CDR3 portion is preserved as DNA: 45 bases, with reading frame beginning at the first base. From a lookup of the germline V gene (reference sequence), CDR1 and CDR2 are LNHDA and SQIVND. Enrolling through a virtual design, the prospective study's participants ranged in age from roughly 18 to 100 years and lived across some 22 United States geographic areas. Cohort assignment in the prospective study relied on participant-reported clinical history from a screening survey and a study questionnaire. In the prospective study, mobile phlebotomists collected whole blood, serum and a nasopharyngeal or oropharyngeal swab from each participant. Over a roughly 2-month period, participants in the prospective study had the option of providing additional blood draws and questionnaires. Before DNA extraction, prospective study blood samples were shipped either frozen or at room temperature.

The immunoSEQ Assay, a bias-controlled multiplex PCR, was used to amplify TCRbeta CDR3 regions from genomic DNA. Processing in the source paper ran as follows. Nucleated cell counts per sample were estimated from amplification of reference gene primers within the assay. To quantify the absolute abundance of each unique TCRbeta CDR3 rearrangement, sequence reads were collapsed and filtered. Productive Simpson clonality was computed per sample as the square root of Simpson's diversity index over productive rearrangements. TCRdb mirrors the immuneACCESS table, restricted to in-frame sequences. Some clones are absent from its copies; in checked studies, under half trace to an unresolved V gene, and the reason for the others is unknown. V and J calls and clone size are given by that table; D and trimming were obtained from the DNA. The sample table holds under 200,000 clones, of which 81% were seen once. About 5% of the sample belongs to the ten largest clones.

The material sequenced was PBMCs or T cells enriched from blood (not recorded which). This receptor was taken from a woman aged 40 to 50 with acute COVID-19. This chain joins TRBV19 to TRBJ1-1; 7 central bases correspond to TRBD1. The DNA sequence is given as TGTGCCAGTAGTACCAACAGGGGCTTGAACACTGAAGCTTTCTTT. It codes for CASSTNRGLNTEAFF.